This T cell receptor (beta chain) was captured in a study of T cells in Graves' hyperthyroidism and ophthalmopathy. From RNA transcripts, TCR beta CDR3 regions were amplified. HTBI primers were employed in a first-round RT-PCR of the TCR CDR3. MiXCR, applied by TCRdb to the multiplex PCR reads, yields one record per CDR3 protein. The top ten clones hold 7% to 9.5% of a sample with about 290,000 distinct CDR3 sequences, approximately 14% of them seen once. This clonotype was found many times. Its antigen is unknown. The CDR3 spans 17 residues. In germline, CDR1 is DFQATT, CDR2 SNEGSKA (reference sequence). The junction had 12 bases not matched to a gene; V was cut back by 2 bases and J by 1 base. Diagnoses rested on clinical symptoms, serum thyroxine and TRAb, thyroid ultrasound and orbital computed tomography. Findings and limits, study-wide: Blood also showed most of the thyroid clonotypes that were expanded above 0.001. The model made its ophthalmopathy prediction, and onset followed a median around 6.5 months later.

This rearrangement joins TRBV20-1 to TRBJ2-7; 9 bases line up with TRBD1. This TCR was sampled from a woman aged 40-49 years with Graves' hyperthyroidism. Specimen: blood. The CDR3 DNA follows: TGCAGTGCTAGACCCGGTGGTAGACAGGGGGGTTCCTACGAGCAGTACTTC. Translation gives CSARPGGRQGGSYEQYF.